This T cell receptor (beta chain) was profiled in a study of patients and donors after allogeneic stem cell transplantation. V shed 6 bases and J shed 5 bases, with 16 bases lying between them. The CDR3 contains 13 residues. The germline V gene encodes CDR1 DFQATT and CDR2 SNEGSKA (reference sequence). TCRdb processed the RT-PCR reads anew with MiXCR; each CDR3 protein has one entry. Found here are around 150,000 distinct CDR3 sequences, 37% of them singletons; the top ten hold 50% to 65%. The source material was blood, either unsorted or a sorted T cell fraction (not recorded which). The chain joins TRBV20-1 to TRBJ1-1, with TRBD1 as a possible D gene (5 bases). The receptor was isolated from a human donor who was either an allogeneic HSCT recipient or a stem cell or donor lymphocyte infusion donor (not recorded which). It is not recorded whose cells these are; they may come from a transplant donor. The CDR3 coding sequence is TGCAGTGCCCCGATGGGGGGAGGGACTGAAGCTTTCTTT. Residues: CSAPMGGGTEAFF.